Here is one T cell receptor (beta chain) with its context. The data derive from a study of CD8 T cells in Susac syndrome. Sequencing of TCR beta was carried out in blood CD8+ and CD4+ T cells. Controls were age- and sex-matched healthy donors. TEMRA cells were FACS-enriched, and CD8+ and CD4+ T cells were isolated negatively. V was pared by 1 base and J by 0 bases, with 8 bases between. The CDR3 is made up of 15 amino acids. CDR1 is SGHKS and CDR2 is YYEKEE in the germline V gene (reference sequence). With random hexamers, 0.5 to 1 ug RNA was reverse transcribed. Each CDR3 protein gets one entry after TCRdb re-called the immunoSEQ multiplex PCR reads with MiXCR. In the table there are 160,000 or so distinct CDR3 sequences, just under 95% of which are singletons.

The chain couples TRBV5-5 to TRBJ2-4; D gene uncertain. The receptor's source is a human donor in good health. Sample: CD4+ T cells from PBMCs. The DNA of the CDR3 is TGTGCCAGCAGCTTGTATGGATTAGCCAAAAACATTCAGTACTTC. Protein product: CASSLYGLAKNIQYF.